This TCR beta chain comes out of a study of T cells in Graves' hyperthyroidism and ophthalmopathy. With V trimmed by 2 bases and J by 4 bases, 2 bases remained unmatched. CDR1 is ENHRY and CDR2 is SYGVKD in the germline V gene. This CDR3 comprises 14 residues. TCR beta CDR3 regions were amplified from RNA transcripts. TCR CDR3 regions were first amplified by RT-PCR with HTBI primers. TCRdb redid the calling of the multiplex PCR reads with MiXCR, one entry per CDR3 protein. The sample includes around 520,000 distinct CDR3 sequences, around an eighth of them seen just once. The receptor was derived from a woman aged 18-29 years with Graves' hyperthyroidism. Material: blood. This chain links TRBV10-3 with TRBJ1-1; 9 positions agree with TRBD1. The CDR3 sequence: CAISEGDRVTEAFF. CDR3 DNA: TGTGCCATCAGTGAGGGGGACAGGGTCACTGAAGCTTTCTTT.